At least ten counts were recorded for the clone carrying this T cell receptor (beta chain). The CDR3 is 13 residues long. CDR1 and CDR2 from the germline V gene are GTSNPN and SVGIG (reference sequence). The V and J ends lost 5 bases and 0 bases respectively, with 10 bases between them. These data originate in a study of shared clonotypes between healthy human individuals. Clones were read by immunoSEQ multiplex PCR, and TCRdb kept only the in-frame ones, dropping some. In the table there are roughly 490,000 clones, roughly four fifths of which are singletons. The sample consisted of PBMCs. The J gene is TRBJ1-1, the V gene TRBV30, with D possibly being TRBD1 (6 bases). The clonotype comes from a woman in her 40s in good health. Some clones in this sample may be carry-over from other donors' samples. CDR3 coding DNA: TGTGCCTGGGCGGACAGCATGAACACTGAAGCTTTCTTT. Amino acid sequence: CAWADSMNTEAFF.